One sample yielded the 29 T cell receptor beta chains listed below, sequenced in a study of T cell responses to AZD1222 COVID-19 vaccine. Assay: immunoSEQ multiplex PCR; the TCRdb copy retains only in-frame clones and omits some. This table holds 45,000 to 60,000 clones, approximately 83% found once. Sample: peripheral blood, taken on day 0 of AZD1222 vaccination. These receptors all come from an adult in good health.

This clone was seen only once. V gene TRBV7-2 combines with J gene TRBJ1-4; D is undetermined. The V and J ends lost 2 bases and 0 bases respectively, with 7 bases between them. The CDR3 consists of 15 residues. CDR1 SGHTA and CDR2 FQGNSA come from the germline V gene. The CDR3 spells CASSLITATNEKLFF. The CDR3 DNA reads as TGTGCCAGCAGCTTAATAACAGCAACTAATGAAAAACTGTTTTTT.

The gene calls are TRBV6-5 and TRBJ1-6; unclear D gene. The V and J ends lost 4 bases and 8 bases respectively, with 12 bases between them. CDR1 and CDR2 from the germline V gene are MNHEY and SVGAGI. This CDR3 has 14 residues. CDR3 amino acids: CASSFGSGHSPLHF. The CDR3 bases are TGTGCCAGCAGTTTTGGCTCCGGGCATTCACCCCTCCACTTT.

This rearrangement joins TRBV27 to TRBJ1-5, with D maybe TRBD1 (5 bases). V lost 2 bases, J lost 4 bases, and 9 bases lay in between. Germline CDR1 and CDR2: MNHEY and SMNVEV (reference sequence). The CDR3 runs 14 residues. For the CDR3, the DNA is TGTGCCAGCAGTTTAGAGGGGTTAAATCAGCCCCAGCATTTT. Encoded protein: CASSLEGLNQPQHF.

The V gene is TRBV5-1, the J gene TRBJ2-7; possibly TRBD1 or TRBD2 for D (6 bases each). CDR3 size: 15 residues. V was clipped by 0 bases and J by 12 bases, with 22 bases between them. Germline V gene sequence: CDR1 SGHRS, CDR2 YFSETQ. In DNA form, the CDR3 reads TGCGCCAGCAGCTTGGCAGGGGCGCGGGACATATTAAGGTACTTC. It encodes CASSLAGARDILRYF.

The V call is TRBV2, the J call TRBJ1-1, with unresolved D. From germline, CDR1 is SNHLY and CDR2 FYNNEI. Trimming removed 4 bases at V and 0 bases at J, with 3 bases between. The CDR3 has 12 residues. The CDR3 here is CASSVMNTEAFF. As DNA, the CDR3 is TGTGCCAGCAGTGTCATGAACACTGAAGCTTTCTTT. Full variable domain (missing parts from reference TRBV2 and TRBJ1-1): EPEVTQTPSHQVTQMGQEVILRCVPISNHLYFYWYRQILGQKVEFLVSFYNNEISEKSEIFDDQFSVERPDGSNFTLKIRSTKLEDSAMYFCASSVMNTEAFFGQGTRLTVV.

The rearrangement uses TRBV7-9 and TRBJ2-1, with 14 bases identical to TRBD2. CDR3 size: 17 residues. Germline CDR1 and CDR2: SEHNR and FQNEAQ (reference sequence). The V gene end was trimmed by 10 bases and the J gene end by 2 bases; junction bases not matched to a gene: 10. The CDR3 bases are TGTGCCAACGCAGGGACTAGCGGGAGCGGCGCCTACAATGAGCAGTTCTTC. Its protein product is CANAGTSGSGAYNEQFF.

The chain employs TRBV19 and TRBJ1-1; 8 nucleotides agree with TRBD1. The length of the CDR3 is 15 residues. V lost 2 bases and J lost 3; bases outside the gene matches: 5. Germline CDR1 LNHDA, CDR2 SQIVND (reference sequence). The chain's CDR3 is CASSIRQGADTEAFF. The CDR3 nucleotides read TGTGCCAGTAGTATAAGGCAGGGGGCGGACACTGAAGCTTTCTTT.

This rearrangement joins TRBV7-2 to TRBJ2-3; D perhaps matches TRBD2 (6 bases). Trimming removed 3 bases at V and 0 bases at J, with 10 bases between. The germline V gene encodes CDR1 SGHTA and CDR2 FQGNSA. This CDR3 region has 15 residues. CDR3 protein: CASSFLTSSTDTQYF. CDR3 nucleotides: TGTGCCAGCAGCTTTCTAACTAGCAGCACAGATACGCAGTATTTT.

The rearrangement joins TRBV5-1 to TRBJ2-7; D is perhaps TRBD1 (6 bases). V gave up 4 bases and J gave up 5 bases, with 16 bases separating them. Germline V gene sequence: CDR1 SGHRS, CDR2 YFSETQ. The CDR3 contains 14 residues. CDR3 sequence: CASSRDRPGDEQYF. DNA of the CDR3: TGCGCCAGCAGCCGGGACCGTCCAGGGGACGAGCAGTACTTC.

V usage is TRBV3-1 (or the pseudogene TRBV3-2) and J usage is TRBJ1-4; tentative D call: TRBD1 (5 bases). The CDR3 covers 16 residues. Trimming took off 5 bases at V and 4 bases at J, with 17 bases between the two ends. The germline V gene has CDR1 LGHDT and CDR2 YNNKEL (reference sequence). The CDR3 DNA reads TGTGCCAGCAGCGATGCCCTCCAGGGAAGTAATGAAAAACTGTTTTTT. It encodes CASSDALQGSNEKLFF.

The chain is built from TRBV6-5 and TRBJ1-5; TRBD1 matches 7 bases. Trimming at V came to 6 bases and at J to 5 bases, leaving 7 bases not matched to a gene. CDR3 size: 14 residues. CDR1 is MNHEY, CDR2 SVGAGI, per germline. The CDR3, as DNA: TGTGCCAGCAGCTCACAGGGGAACTATCAGCCCCAGCATTTT. This sequence encodes CASSSQGNYQPQHF.

This chain links TRBV11-2 with TRBJ1-3; D is uncertain. The V gene's germline CDR1 is SGHAT and CDR2 FQNNGV. CDR3 size: 15 residues. V was shortened by 5 bases and J by 4 bases, with 15 bases between the two germline ends. The CDR3: CASSPYEGRGNTIYF. CDR3 DNA sequence: TGTGCCAGCAGCCCCTATGAAGGCCGGGGAAACACCATATATTTT.

V and J are TRBV7-8 and TRBJ2-7; possible D gene TRBD1, 5 bases. This CDR3 region has 13 residues. Per the germline V gene, CDR1 is SGHVS and CDR2 is FQNEAQ. V was cut by 1 base and J by 2 bases, with 6 bases left in between. The CDR3 reads CASSLGRAYEQYF. CDR3 coding DNA: TGTGCCAGCAGCTTAGGCAGGGCCTACGAGCAGTACTTC.

This chain uses TRBV29-1 with TRBJ1-2; 7 nucleotides align to TRBD1. Germline V gene data show CDR1 as SQVTM and CDR2 as ANQGSEA. The CDR3 extends over 17 amino acids. Trimming removed 6 bases from V and 4 bases from J; junction bases left unmatched: 20. CDR3 bases: TGCAGCGTAGATTATATTAAGAGTACAGGGGTAGGCTATGGCTACACCTTC. Translated, it gives CSVDYIKSTGVGYGYTF.

CDR3 region: CASSFSWADTGELFF. The CDR3 DNA reads TGCGCCAGCAGCTTTAGCTGGGCGGACACCGGGGAGCTGTTTTTT. The chain has TRBV5-1 and TRBJ2-2; D is unresolved. Per germline, CDR1 SGHRS and CDR2 YFSETQ. This CDR3 comprises 15 residues. V lost 2 bases, J lost 3 bases, and 11 bases lay in between.

The chain combines TRBV5-4 with TRBJ2-1, with 15 bases lining up with TRBD2. The CDR3 is 17 residues long. The V and J ends lost 0 bases and 7 bases, in that order; junction bases with no gene match: 5. Germline loops: CDR1 SGHNT, CDR2 YYREEE (reference sequence). CDR3 loop: CASSLVPGTSGRNEQFF. CDR3 DNA: TGTGCCAGCAGCTTGGTGCCCGGGACTAGCGGGAGGAATGAGCAGTTCTTC. The variable domain in full, completed from reference TRBV5-4 and TRBJ2-1, reads ETGVTQSPTHLIKTRGQQVTLRCSSQSGHNTVSWYQQALGQGPQFIFQYYREEENGRGNFPPRFSGLQFPNYSSELNVNALELDDSALYLCASSLVPGTSGRNEQFFGPGTRLTVL.

The genes are TRBV29-1 and TRBJ1-2, with D possibly matching TRBD1 (5 bases). CDR1 and CDR2 from the germline V gene are SQVTM and ANQGSEA. V lost 6 bases and J lost 5, with 22 bases in between. The CDR3 totals 15 residues. The CDR3 spells CSVNHRTFFSYGYTF. The CDR3 region has the DNA TGCAGCGTCAACCACAGGACCTTTTTTTCTTATGGCTACACCTTC.

The chain links TRBV19 to TRBJ2-3; the D is unclear. Germline CDR1 is LNHDA and CDR2 is SQIVND (reference sequence). The V gene lost 11 bases and the J gene lost 5 bases, with 17 bases spanning the gap. The CDR3 is 13 amino acids. CDR3 in amino acids: CAPLGNHRDTQYF. As DNA, the CDR3 is TGTGCCCCGCTGGGGAATCATAGAGATACGCAGTATTTT. Full variable domain (rest looked up from reference TRBV19 and TRBJ2-3): DGGITQSPKYLFRKEGQNVTLSCEQNLNHDAMYWYRQDPGQGLRLIYYSQIVNDFQKGDIAEGYSVSREKKESFPLTVTSAQKNPTAFYLCAPLGNHRDTQYFGPGTRLTVL.

V gene TRBV19 combines with J gene TRBJ1-3; D not certain. CDR3 size: 17 residues. The germline CDR1 and CDR2 sequences are LNHDA and SQIVND (reference sequence). Trimming removed 9 bases at V and 0 bases at J, with 21 bases between. CDR3 nucleotide sequence: TGTGCCAGGTTCCCCCTTCCTACAGTAACCTCTGGAAACACCATATATTTT. The encoded protein is CARFPLPTVTSGNTIYF.

The V gene is TRBV7-9, the J gene TRBJ2-5; no firm D call. The ends were cut back, 5 bases at V and 5 bases at J, with 12 bases in the middle. The CDR3 is made up of 13 amino acids. Per germline, CDR1 SEHNR and CDR2 FQNEAQ (reference sequence). CDR3 in amino acids: CASSPKTSETQYF. The CDR3 coding sequence is TGTGCCAGCAGCCCTAAGACATCGGAGACCCAGTACTTC. The full variable domain, its missing parts supplied by reference TRBV7-9 and TRBJ2-5, is DTGVSQNPRHKITKRGQNVTFRCDPISEHNRLYWYRQTLGQGPEFLTYFQNEAQLEKSRLLSDRFSAERPKGSFSTLEIQRTEQGDSAMYLCASSPKTSETQYFGPGTRLLVL.

The chain links TRBV7-9 to TRBJ1-5, with 10 bases aligning to TRBD1. This CDR3 has 14 amino acids. Germline V gives CDR1 SEHNR, CDR2 FQNEAQ (reference sequence). Losses at the gene ends were 3 bases for V and 5 bases for J; bases not matched to a gene: 1. Here the CDR3 DNA reads TGTGCCAGCAGCTTGGGGACAGGGGATCAGCCCCAGCATTTT. Encoded protein: CASSLGTGDQPQHF.

This clone was seen only once. J is TRBJ2-1 and V is TRBV4-1; D might be TRBD1 (6 bases). The germline V and J ends were trimmed by 0 bases and 2 bases, with 8 bases remaining between them. CDR3 length: 15 residues. The germline CDR1 and CDR2 sequences are MGHRA and YSYEKL. The CDR3 region has the DNA TGCGCCAGCAGCCAAGATGGGACAACCTACAATGAGCAGTTCTTC. Its translation is CASSQDGTTYNEQFF.

This clone was seen more than once but under ten times. The J gene is TRBJ1-1, the V gene TRBV7-9; possible D gene TRBD1, 5 bases. The CDR3 covers 13 residues. The V end was cut by 1 base, the J end by 10 bases, with 13 bases between. The germline V gene has CDR1 SEHNR and CDR2 FQNEAQ (reference sequence). The CDR3 reads CASSLEGREGAFF. The CDR3 DNA reads as TGTGCCAGCAGCTTAGAAGGCAGGGAAGGAGCTTTCTTT. The complete variable domain, with remaining parts taken from reference TRBV7-9 and TRBJ1-1, reads DTGVSQNPRHKITKRGQNVTFRCDPISEHNRLYWYRQTLGQGPEFLTYFQNEAQLEKSRLLSDRFSAERPKGSFSTLEIQRTEQGDSAMYLCASSLEGREGAFFGQGTRLTVV.

The gene calls are TRBV5-1 and TRBJ1-3; no reliable D call. V lost 0 bases and J lost 2, with 9 bases in between. Germline-derived CDR1 and CDR2 are SGHRS and YFSETQ. The CDR3 loop spans 15 amino acids. The CDR3 region is CASSLVQGTGNTIYF. For the CDR3, the DNA is TGCGCCAGCAGCTTGGTCCAAGGGACTGGAAACACCATATATTTT.

The genes are TRBV28 and TRBJ1-4, with TRBD1 matching over 7 bases. The CDR3 is made up of 15 amino acids. The germline CDR1 and CDR2 sequences are MDHEN and SYDVKM. The V gene end was trimmed by 4 bases and the J gene end by 7 bases; junction bases not matched to a gene: 9. The CDR3 spells CASSSPHRGGEKLFF. The CDR3 bases are TGTGCCAGCAGTTCGCCTCACAGGGGCGGTGAAAAACTGTTTTTT.

The V and J genes are TRBV18 and TRBJ2-2; no clear D gene. V lost 3 bases, J lost 6 bases, and 11 bases lay in between. Germline V gene data show CDR1 as KGHSH and CDR2 as LQKENI. There are 14 residues in the CDR3. In DNA form, the CDR3 reads TGTGCCAGCTCACCGCTATTGAGGCCCGGGGAGCTGTTTTTT. This gives the protein CASSPLLRPGELFF. Based on the CDR3 plus reference TRBV18 and TRBJ2-2, the full variable domain is NAGVMQNPRHLVRRRGQEARLRCSPMKGHSHVYWYRQLPEEGLKFMVYLQKENIIDESGMPKERFSAEFPKEGPSILRIQQVVRGDSAAYFCASSPLLRPGELFFGEGSRLTVL.

CDR3 amino acids: CASKQGASPRNEQFF. For the CDR3, the DNA is TGTGCCAGCAAACAGGGGGCCAGTCCTAGGAATGAGCAGTTCTTC. The chain has TRBV2 and TRBJ2-1; 9 positions match TRBD1. The germline CDR1 and CDR2 sequences are SNHLY and FYNNEI. V lost 7 bases, J lost 7 bases, and 11 bases stayed unmatched. The CDR3 sequence is 15 residues long.

The J gene is TRBJ1-5, the V gene TRBV28, with D perhaps matching TRBD1 (6 bases). Trimming took 4 bases from V and 5 from J, leaving 12 bases between them. The CDR3 has 14 residues. Looked up from germline, CDR1 is MDHEN and CDR2 is SYDVKM. The CDR3 sequence: CASSSQTGDQPQHF. In DNA form, the CDR3 reads TGTGCCAGCAGTTCGCAGACAGGAGATCAGCCCCAGCATTTT. Variable domain in full (rest from reference TRBV28 and TRBJ1-5): DVKVTQSSRYLVKRTGEKVFLECVQDMDHENMFWYRQDPGLGLRLIYFSYDVKMKEKGDIPEGYSVSREKKERFSLILESASTNQTSMYLCASSSQTGDQPQHFGDGTRLSIL.

The V and J genes are TRBV3-1 (or the pseudogene TRBV3-2) and TRBJ1-2, with a possible D match to TRBD1 (5 bases). The CDR3 runs to 14 residues. CDR1 and CDR2 from the germline V gene are LGHDT and YNNKEL (reference sequence). Trimming shortened V by 1 base and J by 6 bases, and 12 bases separated the two germline ends. The chain's CDR3 is CASSQGGLLHGYTF. CDR3 coding DNA: TGTGCCAGCAGCCAAGGGGGACTGCTCCATGGCTACACCTTC.